This T cell receptor beta chain was obtained from a study of shared clonotypes between healthy human individuals. Across the whole study: A donor's plate count was three for CD4 naive and three for CD4 memory; CD8 naive had two and CD8 memory one.

In regard to this clone: Its antigen is unknown.

Germline-derived CDR1 and CDR2 are SGHDN and FVKESK. The germline V and J ends were trimmed by 3 bases and 10 bases, with 19 bases remaining between them. This CDR3 region has 16 residues. Study findings and constraints: Among the subsets, naive ones generally showed larger estimated richness than memory ones. Clonotypes not shared had lower generation probabilities than those common to all four donors.

Under the authors' procedure: ImmunoSEQ output held junction-only sequences without quality scores, so filtering differed. Some clones are missing from TCRdb's copy, which holds only in-frame ones; the method was immunoSEQ multiplex PCR. V and J calls and clone size are given by that table; D and trimming were obtained from the DNA. The sample shows about 1 million clones, about 77% of them seen only once. The chain recombines TRBV14 with TRBJ1-6, with D maybe TRBD1 (6 bases). Sequences were obtained from memory CD4+ T cells sorted from blood. Subset meaning: CD45RA-negative fraction. The TCR sequence derives from a man aged 18-30 years in good health. This CDR3 reads CASSQNTGNNWSPLHF. The DNA of the CDR3 is TGTGCCAGCAGCCAGAACACAGGGAACAATTGGTCACCCCTCCACTTT.